A selection of T cell receptor beta chains follows, all from one sample in a study of T cells in Graves' hyperthyroidism and ophthalmopathy. TCRdb re-called the multiplex PCR reads through MiXCR, storing one row per CDR3 protein. The profile shows around 420,000 distinct CDR3 sequences, 15% to 19% of them singletons. The sequencing input was blood. All receptors derive from a woman younger than 30 with Graves' hyperthyroidism. Each CDR3 is given with its conserved first and last residue. Each record gives: J gene, clone size, V gene, D gene, CDR3 DNA, CDR3 protein. D genes are given only for firm matches. A clone size is listed for some rows: how often the clone was seen (once, few, many), or a class if it is expanded.

TRBJ1-3,.,TRBV7-2,TRBD1,TGTGCCAGCAGCTTAGCGGGACAGGGGACTGGAAACACCATATATTTT,CASSLAGQGTGNTIYF
TRBJ2-1,many,TRBV6-1,TRBD1,TGTGCCACCAACCGGGACAGGGGGCTTGATGAGCAGTTCTTC,CATNRDRGLDEQFF
TRBJ2-2,.,TRBV2,.,TGTGCCAGCAGGACAGTTGACACCGGGGAGCTGTTTTTT,CASRTVDTGELFF
TRBJ2-1,.,TRBV3-1,TRBD2,TGTGCCAGCAGCCAAAAAGCGGGAGGTGAGCAGTTCTTC,CASSQKAGGEQFF
TRBJ1-5,.,TRBV2,.,TGTGCCAGCAGTGAATGGCAGGGTAGTCAGCCCCAGCATTTT,CASSEWQGSQPQHF
TRBJ2-5,few,TRBV4-1,TRBD2,TGCGCCAGCAGCCAGGGAACTAGCGGAGGGGCCCAAGAGACCCAGTACTTC,CASSQGTSGGAQETQYF
TRBJ2-1,many,TRBV27,TRBD2,TGTGCCAGCAGTCGAATAAGCGGGGGTGAGCAGTTCTTC,CASSRISGGEQFF
TRBJ1-5,many,TRBV20-1,.,TGCAGTGCTTCCTCCCGGAGGACAGTTAATCAGCCCCAGCATTTT,CSASSRRTVNQPQHF
TRBJ2-5,many,TRBV5-1,TRBD1,TGCGCCAGCAGCGTGGGAAAGGGGGCCGGAGAGACCCAGTACTTC,CASSVGKGAGETQYF
TRBJ2-7,.,TRBV6-5,TRBD2,TGTGCCAGCAGTTACCCCCCCCTTAGCGGGGACTACGAGCAGTACTTC,CASSYPPLSGDYEQYF
TRBJ1-1,many,TRBV28,.,TGTGCCAGCAGTCCACGCCGGGACACCGGTCGGGCTGAAGCTTTCTTT,CASSPRRDTGRAEAFF
TRBJ2-7,many,TRBV27,.,TGTGCCAGCAGTTTATTCGACTCGACTAGCTCCTACGAGCAGTACTTC,CASSLFDSTSSYEQYF
TRBJ1-2,many,TRBV7-9,.,TGTGCCAGCAGCTTAGATCGGGGACATGATGGCTACACCTTC,CASSLDRGHDGYTF
TRBJ2-7,many,TRBV20-1,TRBD1,TGCAGTGTGGACAGGGGGGTCGACGAGCAGTACTTC,CSVDRGVDEQYF
TRBJ1-5,many,TRBV20-1,TRBD1,TGCAGTGCGACCCGGGACAGGATTGATCAGCCCCAGCATTTT,CSATRDRIDQPQHF
TRBJ2-3,many,TRBV14,.,TGTGCCAGCAGCCATCTACCCGGCGGACACGGCGCAGATACGCAGTATTTT,CASSHLPGGHGADTQYF
TRBJ2-7,.,TRBV9,.,TGTGCCAGCAGCGCCGAAGCCGGGTCCCTGGAAGGGCAGTACTTC,CASSAEAGSLEGQYF
TRBJ1-1,.,TRBV20-1,.,TGCAGTGCGAATTCAAGGGTGAACACTGAAGCTTTCTTT,CSANSRVNTEAFF
TRBJ1-5,few,TRBV24-1,TRBD1,TGTGCCACCAGAGGGGGCTCGGGTCAGCCCCAGCATTTT,CATRGGSGQPQHF
TRBJ2-3,many,TRBV11-3,.,TGTGCCAGCAGTGCCGGGACCTCCACAGATACGCAGTATTTT,CASSAGTSTDTQYF
TRBJ1-5,.,TRBV4-2,.,TGTGCCAGCAGCCAAGAAATAAATCAGTATAGCAATCAGCCCCAGCATTTT,CASSQEINQYSNQPQHF
TRBJ2-7,many,TRBV11-3,.,TGTGCCAGCAGCCGCACACAGGGAGTCGAGCAGTACTTC,CASSRTQGVEQYF
TRBJ2-7,many,TRBV18,TRBD2,TGTGCCAGCTCACCACCAAGGACTAGCGGGGGCCTTTACGAGCAGTACTTC,CASSPPRTSGGLYEQYF
TRBJ2-1,few,TRBV29-1,.,TGCAGTGTCCGCGGTAGCGGTGTGTATGAGCAGTTCTTC,CSVRGSGVYEQFF
TRBJ2-3,.,TRBV9,TRBD1,TGTGCCAGCAGCGTAGAGGGACAGGGGGGCGTAGATACGCAGTATTTT,CASSVEGQGGVDTQYF
TRBJ1-2,.,TRBV20-1,TRBD1,TGCAGTGCTAGAGATCTGAGACAGGGGACCTATGGCTACACCTTC,CSARDLRQGTYGYTF
TRBJ1-2,many,TRBV11-2,TRBD1,TGTGCCAGCAGGCCGCCGGGACAGAACTATGGCTACACCTTC,CASRPPGQNYGYTF
TRBJ1-5,many,TRBV5-1,TRBD1,TGCGCCAGCAGCTTATATACAGGGGCCAATCAGCCCCAGCATTTT,CASSLYTGANQPQHF
TRBJ2-7,many,TRBV7-2,.,TGTGCCAGCAGTACCCTTCGGGGGTATGAGTACGAGCAGTACTTC,CASSTLRGYEYEQYF
TRBJ2-7,many,TRBV20-1,TRBD1,TGCAGTGCTACCCGGACAGGGTCCGCCTACGAGCAGTACTTC,CSATRTGSAYEQYF
TRBJ1-5,few,TRBV3-1,.,TGTGCCAGCAGCCAGGGTTTCCTTGATCAGCCCCAGCATTTT,CASSQGFLDQPQHF
TRBJ2-3,many,TRBV7-2,TRBD2,TGTGCCAGCAGCTTAGCTCTAGCGGGGATCACAGATACGCAGTATTTT,CASSLALAGITDTQYF
TRBJ2-3,.,TRBV6-1,.,TGTGCCAGCCTCTTCGGCGGGGTGGGCACAGATACGCAGTATTTT,CASLFGGVGTDTQYF
TRBJ1-2,many,TRBV18,.,TGTGCCAGCTCACCAAAGGCTCCCCCCTATGGCTACACCTTC,CASSPKAPPYGYTF
TRBJ1-2,few,TRBV7-3,TRBD1,TGTGCCAGCAGCTTGGACAGGGGTGAGGGCTACACCTTC,CASSLDRGEGYTF
TRBJ1-3,.,TRBV11-2,.,TGTGCCAGCAGCTTAGGTTCACAGGCGGGAAACACCATATATTTT,CASSLGSQAGNTIYF
TRBJ1-2,many,TRBV7-9,.,TGTGCCAGCAGCTTAGATGGACGGACTTATGGCTACACCTTC,CASSLDGRTYGYTF
TRBJ2-1,many,TRBV7-3,TRBD2,TGTGCCAGCAGCAGAACTAGCGGGGGAGACTACAATGAGCAGTTCTTC,CASSRTSGGDYNEQFF
TRBJ2-7,many,TRBV28,.,TGTGCCAGCAGCCCCGGGTCGAAAAACTCCTACGAGCAGTACTTC,CASSPGSKNSYEQYF
TRBJ1-1,.,TRBV29-1,.,TGCAGCGTTGACCCAGGCTACACTGAAGCTTTCTTT,CSVDPGYTEAFF
TRBJ2-7,.,TRBV19,TRBD2,TGTGCCAGTAGTACTTCGGGACTAGCGGGAGGGCCCTACGAGCAGTACTTC,CASSTSGLAGGPYEQYF
TRBJ2-1,.,TRBV4-2,.,TGTGCCAGCAGCCAAGATGGAGGAGGGAGCTCCTACAATGAGCAGTTCTTC,CASSQDGGGSSYNEQFF
TRBJ2-4,many,TRBV5-1,.,TGCGCCAGCAGCTTGAAGGGCGGCCCCAGCATTCAGTACTTC,CASSLKGGPSIQYF
TRBJ2-7,.,TRBV18,.,TGTGCCAGCTCGCCAGTAGAGGGGGACTACGAGCAGTACTTC,CASSPVEGDYEQYF
TRBJ1-2,.,TRBV6-6,.,TGTGCCAGCAGTTACGACAGACTCTATGGCTACACCTTC,CASSYDRLYGYTF
TRBJ2-7,many,TRBV18,.,TGTGCCAGCTCCTCCGGGACGGATGACTACGAGCAGTACTTC,CASSSGTDDYEQYF
TRBJ2-6,few,TRBV12-3/TRBV12-4,TRBD1,TGTGCCAGCAGCTCCCTCTGGGACAGCGTCCTGACTTTC,CASSSLWDSVLTF
TRBJ2-5,.,TRBV5-1,TRBD2,TGCGCCAGCAGCTTGTGGCAGGGAGGAGCGGGAGGGGAGACCCAGTACTTC,CASSLWQGGAGGETQYF
TRBJ2-7,.,TRBV4-1,TRBD2,TGCGCCAGCAGCCACGTAGCGGGGGGTTCCTACGAGCAGTACTTC,CASSHVAGGSYEQYF
TRBJ2-1,many,TRBV12-3/TRBV12-4,TRBD2,TGTGCCAGCAGTCCTTATACCGGGACTAGCGGTCACAATGAGCAGTTCTTC,CASSPYTGTSGHNEQFF
TRBJ2-1,.,TRBV20-1,TRBD2,TGCAGTGCTAGGGGGGGGACTAGCGGATCGTACAATGAGCAGTTCTTC,CSARGGTSGSYNEQFF
TRBJ2-1,few,TRBV5-1,.,TGCGCCAGCGGACGGGGTCGCGACCACAATGAGCAGTTCTTC,CASGRGRDHNEQFF
TRBJ2-1,many,TRBV20-1,TRBD1,TGCAGTGCTTGTAAGACAGGGGGCGCCTACAATGAGCAGTTCTTC,CSACKTGGAYNEQFF
TRBJ1-1,many,TRBV12-3/TRBV12-4,.,TGTGCCAGCAGTTTTTGGGGCACTGAAGCTTTCTTT,CASSFWGTEAFF
TRBJ2-7,many,TRBV27,TRBD2,TGTGCCAGCAGTTCCCTTTCTAGCGGGAGTTACGAGCAGTACTTC,CASSSLSSGSYEQYF
TRBJ2-5,.,TRBV5-1,.,TGCGCCAGCACATCGGGACTCCAAGAGACCCAGTACTTC,CASTSGLQETQYF
TRBJ2-1,many,TRBV20-1,.,TGCGGCCTGCCAGTTTCTCGACGGTACAATGAGCAGTTCTTC,CGLPVSRRYNEQFF